This entry lists 14 T cell receptor beta chains sequenced from one sample in a study of beta chain features in type 1 diabetes. Study conclusions and caveats: In all four CD4+ subsets, TCRB CDR3 length was significantly, moderately reduced in type 1 diabetes.

Investigators reverse transcribed all isolated RNA, so they sequenced expressed TCRB transcripts. The protocol was immunoSEQ multiplex PCR, while the TCRdb copy is restricted to in-frame clones and leaves out a portion. The sample has about 650,000 clones; around 12% are singletons. These receptors are not linked to any known antigen. The material sequenced was naive CD4+ T cells from blood. The receptor set was obtained from a man under 40 with type 1 diabetes.

This clone has more than one count but fewer than ten. The chain links TRBV15 to TRBJ2-1; D not certain. Germline V CDR1 and CDR2: LNHNV, YYDKDF (reference sequence). Trimming left V 5 bases short and J 4 bases short, with 6 bases between. This CDR3 comprises 12 residues. The CDR3 is CATSGSYNEQFF. Here the CDR3 DNA reads TGTGCCACCAGCGGTTCTTACAATGAGCAGTTCTTC.

The chain links TRBV9 to TRBJ2-2; perhaps TRBD1 as D (5 bases). Germline V gene data show CDR1 as SGDLS and CDR2 as YYNGEE. This CDR3 has 15 residues. The V end was cut by 6 bases, the J end by 6 bases, with 18 bases between. CDR3 loop: CASNTQGFTAGELFF. The CDR3 DNA reads TGTGCCAGCAACACCCAGGGATTTACCGCCGGGGAGCTGTTTTTT.

This chain links TRBV5-1 with TRBJ1-3; D unclear. Trimming took off 0 bases at V and 4 bases at J, with 8 bases between the two ends. The germline V gene has CDR1 SGHRS and CDR2 YFSETQ. This CDR3 is 14 amino acids long. CDR3 residues: CASSLDPGGNTIYF. The CDR3 DNA is TGCGCCAGCAGCTTGGACCCTGGGGGAAACACCATATATTTT.

Regarding this clone: The sample holds other DNA sequences that translate to the same CDR3. J is TRBJ2-1 and V is TRBV7-3; D gene unclear. Trimming removed 4 bases at V and 5 bases at J, with 6 bases between. Germline CDR1 SGHTA, CDR2 FQGTGA. The length of the CDR3 is 12 residues. CDR3 amino acids: CASSSSHNEQFF. The CDR3 region has the DNA TGTGCCAGCAGCTCTTCCCACAATGAGCAGTTCTTC.

The J gene is TRBJ2-7, the V gene TRBV7-9; TRBD1 matches at 7 bases. V lost 5 bases to trimming and J lost 13 bases; unmatched junction nucleotides: 11. Germline values: CDR1 SEHNR, CDR2 FQNEAQ (reference sequence). The CDR3 loop spans 12 amino acids. CDR3 amino acids: CASSEQGTAQYF. CDR3 in DNA: TGTGCCAGCAGCGAACAGGGGACCGCTCAATACTTC. Full variable domain (remainder filled in from reference TRBV7-9 and TRBJ2-7): DTGVSQNPRHKITKRGQNVTFRCDPISEHNRLYWYRQTLGQGPEFLTYFQNEAQLEKSRLLSDRFSAERPKGSFSTLEIQRTEQGDSAMYLCASSEQGTAQYFGPGTRLTVT.

This clone was found a few times. V and J are TRBV18 and TRBJ1-1; D perhaps matches TRBD1 (6 bases). Deletions cut 4 bases from V and 0 bases from J, with 9 bases between. The CDR3 has 14 residues. CDR1 is KGHSH and CDR2 is LQKENI in the germline V gene. The CDR3 is CASSRTAMNTEAFF. The CDR3 DNA follows: TGTGCCAGCTCACGGACAGCTATGAACACTGAAGCTTTCTTT.

The chain recombines TRBV10-3 with TRBJ1-5, with D possibly TRBD1 on 6 matching bases. V was cut by 6 bases and J by 0 bases, with 12 bases left in between. The germline gives CDR1 ENHRY, CDR2 SYGVKD. The CDR3 runs 15 residues. The CDR3: CAIRATGDSNQPQHF. As DNA, the CDR3 is TGTGCCATCAGGGCGACAGGCGATAGCAATCAGCCCCAGCATTTT.

The V and J genes are TRBV4-3 and TRBJ2-1; TRBD1 might be the D (5 bases). This CDR3 has 17 amino acids. The germline V and J ends were trimmed by 4 bases and 4 bases, with 20 bases remaining between them. CDR1 and CDR2 (germline): LGHNA, YSLEER. CDR3 loop: CASSPYSQGRGYNEQFF. In DNA, the CDR3 is TGCGCCAGCAGCCCCTACAGCCAGGGTAGGGGTTACAATGAGCAGTTCTTC.

This clone has just a few counts. The rearrangement links TRBV4-3 to TRBJ2-1, with D perhaps TRBD1 (6 bases). This CDR3 contains 17 residues. Trimming took off 2 bases at V and 1 base at J, with 15 bases between the two ends. Germline V gene lookup returns CDR1 LGHNA and CDR2 YSLEER. CDR3 loop: CASSQYIGQSSYNEQFF. The CDR3 coding sequence is TGCGCCAGCAGCCAATATATCGGACAGTCTTCCTACAATGAGCAGTTCTTC.

This clone was seen a handful of times. Other DNA sequences within the sample encode an identical CDR3. V usage is TRBV14 and J usage is TRBJ2-7; no definite D call. CDR1 SGHDN and CDR2 FVKESK come from the germline V gene. This CDR3 is 12 amino acids long. V dropped 3 bases and J dropped 0 bases, with 3 bases sitting between them. CDR3 sequence: CASSQSSYEQYF. CDR3 sequence (DNA): TGTGCCAGCAGCCAGAGCTCCTACGAGCAGTACTTC. Supplemented by reference TRBV14 and TRBJ2-7, the full variable domain reads EAGVTQFPSHSVIEKGQTVTLRCDPISGHDNLYWYRRVMGKEIKFLLHFVKESKQDESGMPNNRFLAERTGGTYSTLKVQPAELEDSGVYFCASSQSSYEQYFGPGTRLTVT.

This clone was counted a few times. This chain links TRBV6-1 with TRBJ2-7; D may be TRBD1 or TRBD2 (5 bases each). The CDR3 loop spans 15 amino acids. V gave up 7 bases and J gave up 0 bases, with 16 bases separating them. CDR1 and CDR2 from the germline V gene are MNHNS and SASEGT. This CDR3 reads CASTEGSASSYEQYF. CDR3 DNA: TGTGCCAGCACCGAGGGGAGTGCAAGCTCCTACGAGCAGTACTTC.

The rearrangement joins TRBV5-1 to TRBJ2-5; the D call may be TRBD1 or TRBD2 (6 bases each). The CDR3 consists of 15 residues. Trimming stripped 0 bases from V and 2 bases from J, with 11 bases between. Germline CDR1 and CDR2: SGHRS and YFSETQ. DNA of the CDR3: TGCGCCAGCAGCTTGGACGGGGGACAACAAGAGACCCAGTACTTC. Amino acids: CASSLDGGQQETQYF. The whole variable domain, filled in from reference TRBV5-1 and TRBJ2-5, reads KAGVTQTPRYLIKTRGQQVTLSCSPISGHRSVSWYQQTPGQGLQFLFEYFSETQRNKGNFPGRFSGRQFSNSRSEMNVSTLELGDSALYLCASSLDGGQQETQYFGPGTRLLVL.

In its sample, this clone was seen a few times. Other DNA sequences in this specimen translate into the identical CDR3. The V call is TRBV4-3, the J call TRBJ1-2; D might be TRBD1 (6 bases). Trimming took 0 bases from V and 4 from J, leaving 12 bases between them. This CDR3 is built from 15 residues. CDR1 and CDR2 (germline): LGHNA, YSLEER. DNA for the CDR3: TGCGCCAGCAGCCAAGATTTGACAGGCTCCTATGGCTACACCTTC. Its translation: CASSQDLTGSYGYTF.

This clone was seen only a few times. The genes are TRBV7-9 and TRBJ2-7; D gene ambiguous. CDR3 length: 15 amino acids. CDR1 and CDR2 from the germline V gene are SEHNR and FQNEAQ (reference sequence). V lost 6 bases, J lost 2 bases, and 17 bases lay in between. The CDR3 nucleotides read TGTGCCAGCAGACCACGGAGTGGGTCCACCTACGAGCAGTACTTC. Protein product: CASRPRSGSTYEQYF.